The 32 T cell receptor beta chains below all came from one sample that was sequenced in a study of cytomegalovirus exposure and HLA in healthy donors. Researchers ran the PCR with 60 Vbeta and 13 Jbeta primers. Assay: immunoSEQ multiplex PCR; the TCRdb copy retains only in-frame clones and omits some. The table lists roughly 150,000 clones, roughly 82% of them singletons, with around 5.4% in the top ten. The sequenced sample consisted of PBMCs. The receptor set was obtained from a man aged 30 to 39 in good health and CMV-seropositive.

The chain joins TRBV5-6 to TRBJ2-1; 10 bases line up with TRBD2. The germline V gene has CDR1 SGHDT and CDR2 YYEEEE. With 0 bases clipped from V and 7 bases from J, the junction kept 7 bases outside the gene matches. This CDR3 has 16 amino acids. The CDR3 loop reads CASSLDQREGLNEQFF. The CDR3 DNA reads as TGTGCCAGCAGCTTGGATCAGCGGGAGGGCCTTAATGAGCAGTTCTTC.

The chain employs TRBV27 and TRBJ1-6; weak D call: TRBD1 (5 bases). V was trimmed by 10 bases and J by 7 bases, leaving 14 bases between them. Per the germline V gene, CDR1 is MNHEY and CDR2 is SMNVEV (reference sequence). The CDR3 sequence is 13 residues long. The CDR3 DNA is TGTGCCACCCGGGGGTCCAGGAATTCACCCCTCCACTTT. Encoded protein: CATRGSRNSPLHF.

V usage is TRBV30 and J usage is TRBJ1-2; 7 bases are shared with TRBD1. This CDR3 is 14 amino acids long. CDR1 and CDR2 (germline): GTSNPN, SVGIG (reference sequence). V dropped 0 bases and J dropped 7; count of bases not matched to a gene: 8. The CDR3 region has the DNA TGTGCCTGGAGTGTACGGAGGGGGCTGGGTGGCTACACCTTC. This sequence encodes CAWSVRRGLGGYTF.

The chain recombines TRBV29-1 with TRBJ2-7; perhaps TRBD2 as D (6 bases). V was cut by 1 base and J by 4 bases, with 17 bases left in between. The CDR3 extends over 15 amino acids. Looked up from germline, CDR1 is SQVTM and CDR2 is ANQGSEA. CDR3 protein: CSVEVGDFIGYEQYF. The DNA of the CDR3 is TGCAGCGTTGAAGTTGGGGACTTCATAGGGTACGAGCAGTACTTC.

The CDR3 spells CASSSTFDVQIQYF. As DNA, the CDR3 is TGTGCCAGCTCATCAACATTCGACGTACAGATCCAGTACTTC. The chain is built from TRBV18 and TRBJ2-7, with unresolved D. Trimming took off 5 bases at V and 10 bases at J, with 21 bases between the two ends. The CDR3 runs to 14 residues. From germline, CDR1 is KGHSH and CDR2 LQKENI.

This rearrangement joins TRBV6-5 to TRBJ2-1; possibly TRBD2 for D (6 bases). Germline values: CDR1 MNHEY, CDR2 SVGAGI. Trimming shortened V by 5 bases and J by 15 bases, and 14 bases separated the two germline ends. CDR3 length: 11 amino acids. The CDR3 spells CASSPGLLLFF. The CDR3 region has the DNA TGTGCCAGCAGTCCGGGACTTTTGCTGTTCTTC.

This clone has only one observation. The V call is TRBV7-2, the J call TRBJ2-2; D is undetermined. The germline V gene encodes CDR1 SGHTA and CDR2 FQGNSA. This CDR3 has 15 residues. V was pared by 1 base and J by 2 bases, with 8 bases between. CDR3 DNA sequence: TGTGCCAGCAGCTTAGGAGGTTTTAACACCGGGGAGCTGTTTTTT. It translates to CASSLGGFNTGELFF.

A word on this clone: An end of the junction does not agree with germline; a read error may underlie this. V and J are TRBV7-9 and TRBJ2-1; no clear D gene. CDR1 and CDR2 from the germline V gene are SEHNR and FQNEAQ (reference sequence). CDR3 length: 13 residues. The CDR3 DNA reads TGTGCCAGCAGCCGCTCCCAATACAGTGAGCAGTTCTTC. It encodes CASSRSQYSEQFF.

The chain is built from TRBV11-2 and TRBJ1-2, with D perhaps TRBD1 (6 bases). Between the trimmed V and J ends, which lost 5 bases and 2 bases, there was a span of 9 bases. The germline gives CDR1 SGHAT, CDR2 FQNNGV. This CDR3 has 13 amino acids. CDR3 sequence: CASSADRNYGYTF. CDR3 DNA: TGTGCCAGCAGCGCCGACAGGAACTATGGCTACACCTTC.

This rearrangement joins TRBV29-1 to TRBJ1-1; 7 bases fit TRBD1. V was clipped by 1 base and J by 4 bases; unmatched bases: 6. The V gene's germline CDR1 is SQVTM and CDR2 ANQGSEA. CDR3 length: 14 amino acids. The CDR3 loop is CSVEVGTEGTEAFF. The CDR3 DNA is TGCAGCGTTGAAGTTGGGACAGAGGGCACTGAAGCTTTCTTT.

The chain is built from TRBV5-4 and TRBJ2-3, with D possibly being TRBD1 (6 bases). This CDR3 is built from 14 residues. Germline loops: CDR1 SGHNT, CDR2 YYREEE (reference sequence). V gave up 7 bases and J gave up 0 bases, with 12 bases separating them. This CDR3 is CASRDITSTDTQYF. The CDR3, as DNA: TGTGCCAGCCGGGACATTACTAGCACAGATACGCAGTATTTT. The full variable domain, rest sourced from reference TRBV5-4 and TRBJ2-3, is ETGVTQSPTHLIKTRGQQVTLRCSSQSGHNTVSWYQQALGQGPQFIFQYYREEENGRGNFPPRFSGLQFPNYSSELNVNALELDDSALYLCASRDITSTDTQYFGPGTRLTVL.

The CDR3 here is CATSGVEGQETQYF. In DNA form, the CDR3 reads TGTGCCACCAGCGGGGTCGAGGGCCAAGAGACCCAGTACTTC. The chain links TRBV15 to TRBJ2-5, with D maybe TRBD2 (5 bases). V lost 5 bases and J lost 1, with 11 bases in between. Germline CDR1 and CDR2: LNHNV and YYDKDF (reference sequence). This CDR3 is 14 amino acids long.

This clone is a singleton in its sample. This chain connects TRBV7-2 to TRBJ1-5, with a weak D call TRBD1 (5 bases). The V end lost 3 bases, the J end lost 0 bases, and 12 bases lay between the germline ends. The CDR3 has 16 residues. The germline CDR1 and CDR2 sequences are SGHTA and FQGNSA. CDR3: CASSLGGSHSNQPQHF. CDR3 sequence (DNA): TGTGCCAGCAGCTTGGGGGGAAGTCATAGCAATCAGCCCCAGCATTTT. The variable domain in full, with the rest retrieved from reference TRBV7-2 and TRBJ1-5, is GAGVSQSPSNKVTEKGKDVELRCDPISGHTALYWYRQSLGQGLEFLIYFQGNSAPDKSGLPSDRFSAERTGGSVSTLTIQRTQQEDSAVYLCASSLGGSHSNQPQHFGDGTRLSIL.

A few counts support this clone. The chain couples TRBV7-9 to TRBJ2-3; 7 nucleotides align to TRBD1. With 4 bases clipped from V and 2 bases from J, the junction kept 12 bases outside the gene matches. This CDR3 region has 17 residues. Germline loops: CDR1 SEHNR, CDR2 FQNEAQ (reference sequence). The CDR3 reads CASSSTVTGPNTDTQYF. CDR3 in DNA: TGTGCCAGCAGCTCAACCGTGACAGGGCCTAACACAGATACGCAGTATTTT.

The chain carries TRBV28 and TRBJ2-3, with 7 bases fitting TRBD2. CDR3 length: 15 residues. CDR1 is MDHEN and CDR2 is SYDVKM in the germline V gene. Trimming removed 7 bases from V and 0 bases from J; junction bases left unmatched: 7. This chain's CDR3 is CASTLGAGSTDTQYF. The CDR3 coding sequence is TGTGCCAGCACCCTAGGAGCGGGAAGCACAGATACGCAGTATTTT. Looking up the rest from reference TRBV28 and TRBJ2-3 gives the full variable domain: DVKVTQSSRYLVKRTGEKVFLECVQDMDHENMFWYRQDPGLGLRLIYFSYDVKMKEKGDIPEGYSVSREKKERFSLILESASTNQTSMYLCASTLGAGSTDTQYFGPGTRLTVL.

V and J are TRBV19 and TRBJ1-5; 7 bases fit TRBD1. This CDR3 contains 13 residues. Germline loops: CDR1 LNHDA, CDR2 SQIVND (reference sequence). Germline trimming cut 5 bases from V and 7 bases from J; bases unmatched to any gene: 5. The CDR3 region is CASSSSGGQPQHF. CDR3 in DNA: TGTGCCAGTAGTTCCTCAGGGGGACAGCCCCAGCATTTT. Full variable domain (outside the CDR3, taken from reference TRBV19 and TRBJ1-5): DGGITQSPKYLFRKEGQNVTLSCEQNLNHDAMYWYRQDPGQGLRLIYYSQIVNDFQKGDIAEGYSVSREKKESFPLTVTSAQKNPTAFYLCASSSSGGQPQHFGDGTRLSIL.

The chain couples TRBV27 to TRBJ2-5; 12 bases are shared with TRBD2. Trimming removed 8 bases from V and 5 bases from J; junction bases left unmatched: 12. This CDR3 has 16 residues. The V gene's germline CDR1 is MNHEY and CDR2 SMNVEV (reference sequence). CDR3 amino acids: CASRRASGRALETQYF. The CDR3 nucleotides read TGTGCCAGCCGTCGGGCTAGCGGGAGGGCCTTGGAGACCCAGTACTTC.

The chain uses TRBV5-1 and TRBJ1-1, with D possibly being TRBD1 (6 bases). V was clipped by 1 base and J by 8 bases, with 15 bases between them. Germline assignment: CDR1 SGHRS and CDR2 YFSETQ. The CDR3 loop spans 14 amino acids. CDR3 in DNA: TGCGCCAGCAGCTTGTCCGGGAAGGGGGTCGAAGCTTTCTTT. This encodes CASSLSGKGVEAFF.

This clone was counted between two and nine times. This chain joins TRBV30 and TRBJ1-6, with a tentative D call TRBD1 (6 bases). The length of the CDR3 is 13 residues. The germline gives CDR1 GTSNPN, CDR2 SVGIG (reference sequence). V was pared by 1 base and J by 13 bases, with 14 bases between. The CDR3 sequence is CAWSEGGLGPLHF. CDR3 nucleotide sequence: TGTGCCTGGAGTGAAGGGGGTCTGGGTCCCCTCCACTTT.

This chain connects TRBV27 to TRBJ1-4, with a weak D call TRBD1 (5 bases). Germline loops: CDR1 MNHEY, CDR2 SMNVEV (reference sequence). Deletions cut 2 bases from V and 3 bases from J, with 7 bases between. The CDR3 has 14 residues. The CDR3 reads CASSLVGANEKLFF. The CDR3 coding sequence is TGTGCCAGCAGTTTAGTAGGGGCTAATGAAAAACTGTTTTTT.

The chain has TRBV5-8 and TRBJ1-6; tentatively, D is TRBD1 (5 bases). The length of the CDR3 is 15 residues. Deletions cut 5 bases from V and 10 bases from J, with 19 bases between. Germline V gene lookup returns CDR1 SGHTS and CDR2 YDEGEE. DNA of the CDR3: TGTGCCAGCAGGGAGACAGAAGAGATGGCGTCACCCCTCCACTTT. Translating it yields CASRETEEMASPLHF.

This chain links TRBV7-9 with TRBJ2-3; D remains ambiguous. The V and J ends lost 5 bases and 4 bases respectively, with 19 bases between them. Germline lookup yields CDR1 SEHNR and CDR2 FQNEAQ (reference sequence). The CDR3 has 16 amino acids. This CDR3 is CASSPTVRVRSDTQYF. CDR3 sequence (DNA): TGTGCCAGCAGCCCTACTGTGAGAGTTCGGTCAGATACGCAGTATTTT.

Only one count was recorded for this clone. This chain links TRBV5-1 with TRBJ2-1; tentative D call: TRBD2 (7 bases). Germline lookup yields CDR1 SGHRS and CDR2 YFSETQ. Trimming took off 5 bases at V and 7 bases at J, with 25 bases between the two ends. This CDR3 has 17 residues. CDR3 protein: CASRPMGRRGRRNEQFF. The CDR3 bases are TGCGCCAGCAGACCCATGGGGCGGCGGGGGCGAAGGAATGAGCAGTTCTTC.

This chain links TRBV23-1 with TRBJ2-5; D might be TRBD1 (6 bases). Being an ORF, TRBV23-1 has a function that is uncertain. This CDR3 comprises 20 residues. V lost 3 bases, J lost 3 bases, and 29 bases lay in between. CDR3 amino acids: CASSHSSSNLGQSEKETQYF. The CDR3 coding sequence is TGCGCCAGCAGTCACTCGAGTTCCAACCTCGGACAGTCTGAAAAAGAGACCCAGTACTTC.

V is TRBV7-6 and J is TRBJ1-1; D is possibly TRBD1 (6 bases). CDR1 is SGHVS and CDR2 is FNYEAQ in the germline V gene. V was clipped by 0 bases and J by 8 bases, with 13 bases between them. The CDR3 consists of 14 residues. CDR3 sequence: CASSLAPGTGEAFF. The DNA for the CDR3 is TGTGCCAGCAGCTTAGCGCCCGGCACAGGGGAAGCTTTCTTT.

This clone appeared once. This sequence joins TRBV9 and TRBJ2-7, with a tentative D call TRBD2 (6 bases). The germline V and J ends were trimmed by 0 bases and 3 bases, with 10 bases remaining between them. The germline V gene encodes CDR1 SGDLS and CDR2 YYNGEE. This CDR3 is built from 14 residues. CDR3 in amino acids: CASSVGVGGYEQYF. The CDR3 DNA sequence: TGTGCCAGCAGCGTAGGCGTGGGGGGCTACGAGCAGTACTTC.

This chain links TRBV13 with TRBJ2-3; 14 nucleotides line up with TRBD2. CDR1 PRHDT and CDR2 FYEKMQ come from the germline V gene (reference sequence). The CDR3 spans 16 residues. The trim removed 5 bases at V and 4 bases at J, leaving 5 bases unmatched. The CDR3 DNA follows: TGTGCCAGCAGCCCGCCGACTAGCGGGAGGGCAGATACGCAGTATTTT. It yields the protein CASSPPTSGRADTQYF.

This clone appeared a single time. The CDR3 DNA sequence: TGTGCCAGTAGGGACTTTATACTAACGGGGAATGAGCAGTTCTTC. Protein sequence: CASRDFILTGNEQFF. The gene calls are TRBV19 and TRBJ2-1; D might be TRBD2 (5 bases). Germline V gene data show CDR1 as LNHDA and CDR2 as SQIVND (reference sequence). The CDR3 is 15 residues long. Trimming removed 6 bases from V and 7 bases from J, with 19 bases in between.

This clone showed up just once. V usage is TRBV7-2 and J usage is TRBJ2-7; D uncertain. The CDR3 loop spans 13 amino acids. V was cut by 5 bases and J by 6 bases, with 14 bases left in between. Looked up from germline, CDR1 is SGHTA and CDR2 is FQGNSA. CDR3 bases: TGTGCCAGCAGCCTTGGGCCCGTCGGCGAGCAGTACTTC. Translation: CASSLGPVGEQYF.

CDR3 nucleotides: TGTGCCAGCAGTTACTCTAGGGGTGATTTAGATCAGCCCCAGCATTTT. Translating gives CASSYSRGDLDQPQHF. This chain uses TRBV6-6 with TRBJ1-5; TRBD1 might be the D (5 bases). Germline loops: CDR1 MNHNY, CDR2 SVGAGI (reference sequence). The CDR3 consists of 16 residues. Trimming removed 0 bases at V and 5 bases at J, with 14 bases between.

The chain has TRBV25-1 and TRBJ2-1; a weak D match, TRBD1 (6 bases). CDR1 MGHDK and CDR2 SYGVNS come from the germline V gene. This CDR3 spans 16 amino acids. V lost 7 bases, J lost 0 bases, and 16 bases lay in between. The DNA for the CDR3 is TGTGCCAGCACCCCCGGTGGGACAAACTCCTACAATGAGCAGTTCTTC. It codes for CASTPGGTNSYNEQFF.

J is TRBJ2-7 and V is TRBV7-2, with 7 bases identical to TRBD2. From germline, CDR1 is SGHTA and CDR2 FQGNSA. The ends lost 2 bases at V and 1 base at J; junction bases unmatched: 2. CDR3 length: 14 residues. Written as DNA, the CDR3 is TGTGCCAGCAGCTTAACGGGGGGTTCCTACGAGCAGTACTTC. This sequence encodes CASSLTGGSYEQYF.